The entry below describes one T cell receptor beta chain. The record originates from a study of blood T cell repertoires in COVID-19. Authors' methods: By means of reference gene primer amplification, nucleated cell counts were estimated. Profiled with immunoSEQ multiplex PCR; TCRdb holds only in-frame clones, not every one. D and trimming were read from the DNA, whereas the V and J calls and clone size are those reported in that table. The sample gives roughly 300,000 clones, roughly 85% of which show up once; approximately 5.3% is in the top ten. Clinical histories supplied by participants themselves formed the basis of cohort assignment. All recovered Cohort 3 donors got two negative PCRs, got clearance, or saw symptom resolution. The V gene lost 0 bases and the J gene lost 5 bases, with 23 bases spanning the gap. Germline V CDR1 and CDR2: SGHNT, YYREEE (reference sequence). The length of the CDR3 is 19 residues.

This sequence joins TRBV5-4 and TRBJ2-2; D is possibly TRBD2 (7 bases). This TCR derives from a woman between 25 and 40 years old who had recovered from COVID-19. Sequencing input: PBMCs or T cells enriched from blood (not recorded which). In DNA form, the CDR3 reads TGTGCCAGCAGCTTGGGCCGAGGGGGGGGCAATATGGAAACCGGGGAGCTGTTTTTT. Its translation: CASSLGRGGGNMETGELFF.